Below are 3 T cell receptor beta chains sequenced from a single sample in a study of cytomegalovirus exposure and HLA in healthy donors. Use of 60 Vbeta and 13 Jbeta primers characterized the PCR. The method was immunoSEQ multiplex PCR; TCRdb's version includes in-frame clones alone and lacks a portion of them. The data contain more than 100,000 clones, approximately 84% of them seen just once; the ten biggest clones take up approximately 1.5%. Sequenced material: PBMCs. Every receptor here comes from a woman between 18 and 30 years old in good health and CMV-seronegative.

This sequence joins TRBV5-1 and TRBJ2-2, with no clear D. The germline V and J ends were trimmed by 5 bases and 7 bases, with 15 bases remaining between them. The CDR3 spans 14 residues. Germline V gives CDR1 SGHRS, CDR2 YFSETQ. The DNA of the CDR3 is TGCGCCAGCAGAATTTCCTTTGTCGGCGGGGAGCTGTTTTTT. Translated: CASRISFVGGELFF. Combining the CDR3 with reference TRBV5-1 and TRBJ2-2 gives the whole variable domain KAGVTQTPRYLIKTRGQQVTLSCSPISGHRSVSWYQQTPGQGLQFLFEYFSETQRNKGNFPGRFSGRQFSNSRSEMNVSTLELGDSALYLCASRISFVGGELFFGEGSRLTVL.

The CDR3 protein is CASTLAGDNEQFF. The CDR3 DNA is TGTGCCAGCACCCTAGCGGGGGACAATGAGCAGTTCTTC. The V and J genes are TRBV27 and TRBJ2-1; 10 bases agree with TRBD2. CDR3 length: 13 residues. V gave up 7 bases and J gave up 5 bases; unmatched junction bases: 2. The germline V gene encodes CDR1 MNHEY and CDR2 SMNVEV (reference sequence).

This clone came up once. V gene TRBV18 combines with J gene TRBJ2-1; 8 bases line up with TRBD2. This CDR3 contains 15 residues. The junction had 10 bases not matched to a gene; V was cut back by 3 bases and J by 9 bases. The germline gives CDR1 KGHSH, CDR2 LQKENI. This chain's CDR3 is CASSPNPAGVSEQFF. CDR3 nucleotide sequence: TGTGCCAGCTCACCTAATCCAGCGGGAGTGAGTGAGCAGTTCTTC.